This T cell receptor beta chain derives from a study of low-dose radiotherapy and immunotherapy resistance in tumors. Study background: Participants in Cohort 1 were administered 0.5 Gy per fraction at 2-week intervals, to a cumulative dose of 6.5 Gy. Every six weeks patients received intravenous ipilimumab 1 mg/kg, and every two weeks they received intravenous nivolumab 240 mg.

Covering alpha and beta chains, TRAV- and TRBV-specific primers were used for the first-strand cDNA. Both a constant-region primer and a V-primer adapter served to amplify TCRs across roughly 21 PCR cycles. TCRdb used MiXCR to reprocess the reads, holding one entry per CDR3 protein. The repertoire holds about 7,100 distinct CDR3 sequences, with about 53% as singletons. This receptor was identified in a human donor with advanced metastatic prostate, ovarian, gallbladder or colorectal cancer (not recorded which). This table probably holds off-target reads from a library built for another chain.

The CDR3 bases are TGTGCCAGCAGTTTTGACCGCGAAGAGACCCAGTACTTC. Protein sequence: CASSFDREETQYF. The chain employs TRBV28 and TRBJ2-5; D gene uncertain. Between the trimmed V and J ends, which lost 3 bases and 3 bases, there was a span of 8 bases. CDR3 length: 13 residues. Germline-derived CDR1 and CDR2 are MDHEN and SYDVKM.